This T cell receptor (beta chain) was captured in a study of blood T cell repertoires in COVID-19. The wider study: Donors in the United States, Italy and Spain gave samples during acute or convalescent COVID-19.

There are 14 residues in the CDR3. Germline V gene sequence: CDR1 SGHTA, CDR2 FQGNSA. Trimming removed 2 bases from V and 8 bases from J; junction bases left unmatched: 6. Recovery meant two consecutive negative NP/OP PCR tests, professional clearance, or resolved symptoms. Libraries were prepared by immunoSEQ multiplex PCR; TCRdb keeps only in-frame clonotypes and omits some of them. The sample holds hundreds of thousands of clones, around 87% seen once. The sequenced sample was PBMCs or T cells enriched from blood (not recorded which). This receptor was identified in a woman in her fifties or sixties who had recovered from COVID-19. The V call is TRBV7-2, the J call TRBJ2-1; 7 nucleotides align to TRBD1. The CDR3 reads CASSLSTGWDEQFF. The CDR3 coding sequence is TGTGCCAGCAGCTTATCGACAGGGTGGGATGAGCAGTTCTTC.